This TCR beta chain was identified during a study of beta chain features in type 1 diabetes. Study details: There was similarity between patients and healthy donors in age, gender and cell yields. Examination spanned about 110 million sorted cells from all samples. Points from the study as a whole: Cells carrying high TCR expression could end up over-represented when cDNA is sequenced.

Donors contributed one heparinised blood draw apiece, averaging approximately 120 mL. The CDR3 loop spans 15 amino acids. The germline V gene encodes CDR1 SGHTA and CDR2 FQGNSA. V was clipped by 3 bases and J by 0 bases, with 12 bases between them. Of the isolated RNA, all was reverse transcribed, and so the sequenced material was expressed TCRB transcripts. The data were produced by immunoSEQ multiplex PCR, yet TCRdb's version contains in-frame clones alone and is incomplete. The table records 150,000 to 190,000 clones, 8.5% to 14% of them present only once. On this clone itself: The target antigen is unknown.

The TCR originated in a man aged 18 to 30 in good health. The rearrangement uses TRBV7-2 and TRBJ2-7; D gene ambiguous. Specimen: central memory CD4+ T cells from blood. CDR3 protein: CASSLVAGISYEQYF. The CDR3 DNA follows: TGTGCCAGCAGCTTGGTCGCAGGTATCTCCTACGAGCAGTACTTC.